A few counts support the clone carrying this T cell receptor beta chain. Germline loops: CDR1 MDHEN, CDR2 SYDVKM. The CDR3 spans 12 residues. Trimming took 4 bases from V and 12 from J, leaving 15 bases between them. Under the authors' procedure: Reference gene primers were amplified, and this amplification served to estimate nucleated cell counts. The table came from immunoSEQ multiplex PCR; TCRdb's copy has only in-frame clones and leaves some out. V, J and clone size are those of that table, while D and trimming were read from the DNA. The sample shows some 120,000 clones, 65% to 85% of them seen only once. The data were obtained in a study of blood T cell repertoires in COVID-19. As for the study in general: Acute-phase and convalescent COVID-19 samples originated in the United States, Italy and Spain. Sources were T cells, B-cell-depleted T cells, or PBMCs; the material itself was cDNA or gDNA.

This sequence was found in a man older than 75 with active or convalescent COVID-19. This chain uses TRBV28 with TRBJ1-2; no clear D gene. The sample taken for sequencing was peripheral blood. The DNA for the CDR3 is TGTGCCAGCAGTTCTCGATTAACCGCGGACACCTTC. It encodes CASSSRLTADTF.